What follows are 18 T cell receptor beta chains derived from one specimen sequenced in a study of blood T cells in healthy people across ages. Combining a sample-barcoded 5' primer with a J-beta primer mix, a second PCR ran for roughly 6 to 11 cycles. In TCRdb, the 5' RACE reads were re-called with MiXCR into one record per CDR3 protein. The table records over a million distinct CDR3 sequences, almost 60% of them present only once. Source material: blood. The receptor source for this set is a man aged 18-30 years in good health.

Many counts were recorded for this clonotype. The chain uses TRBV20-1 and TRBJ2-7, with unresolved D. Germline V gives CDR1 DFQATT, CDR2 SNEGSKA (reference sequence). Trimming shortened V by 5 bases and J by 4 bases, and 12 bases separated the two germline ends. The CDR3 loop spans 12 amino acids. Here the CDR3 DNA reads TGCAGTGCTGGATCTAAAATTTACGAGCAGTACTTC. This translates into CSAGSKIYEQYF.

The gene calls are TRBV3-1 and TRBJ2-5; D is possibly TRBD1 or TRBD2 (6 bases each). The germline gives CDR1 LGHDT, CDR2 YNNKEL (reference sequence). Trimming left V 1 base short and J 4 bases short, with 13 bases between. CDR3 size: 15 residues. CDR3 amino acids: CASSQVGGAGETQYF. The CDR3 bases are TGTGCCAGCAGCCAAGTCGGGGGCGCGGGAGAGACCCAGTACTTC.

The V gene is TRBV5-6, the J gene TRBJ1-2; 11 bases fit TRBD1. The V gene end was trimmed by 4 bases and the J gene end by 4 bases; junction bases not matched to a gene: 9. Germline CDR1 is SGHDT and CDR2 is YYEEEE. The length of the CDR3 is 16 residues. The CDR3, as DNA: TGTGCCAGCAGCACGGACAGGGGGCTCCCAGTCTATGGCTACACCTTC. Residues: CASSTDRGLPVYGYTF.

This chain links TRBV20-1 with TRBJ1-2, with D perhaps TRBD1 (5 bases). This CDR3 has 13 residues. Per the germline V gene, CDR1 is DFQATT and CDR2 is SNEGSKA (reference sequence). V was trimmed by 7 bases and J by 2 bases, leaving 14 bases between them. The CDR3 sequence: CSVRDRENYGYTF. The DNA of the CDR3 is TGCAGTGTTAGGGACCGTGAGAACTATGGCTACACCTTC.

This sequence joins TRBV20-1 and TRBJ2-1; D gene uncertain. This CDR3 has 15 amino acids. V was clipped by 0 bases and J by 3 bases, with 12 bases between them. The germline V gene encodes CDR1 DFQATT and CDR2 SNEGSKA (reference sequence). The CDR3, as DNA: TGCAGTGCTAGAGATATGGCAGCGATCTACAATGAGCAGTTCTTC. Translation: CSARDMAAIYNEQFF.

V usage is TRBV4-3 and J usage is TRBJ1-6, with D possibly TRBD1 on 6 matching bases. V was shortened by 11 bases and J by 7 bases, with 15 bases between the two germline ends. This CDR3 spans 13 amino acids. Germline loops: CDR1 LGHNA, CDR2 YSLEER. The CDR3 DNA reads TGCGCCTCCCGAAGGGGGTTAAATTCACCCCTCCACTTT. This gives the protein CASRRGLNSPLHF.

The chain links TRBV25-1 to TRBJ2-5; 10 bases fit TRBD1. The length of the CDR3 is 15 residues. Looked up from germline, CDR1 is MGHDK and CDR2 is SYGVNS. V lost 4 bases, J lost 4 bases, and 6 bases stayed unmatched. The CDR3 sequence: CASSASGQGLETQYF. Here the CDR3 DNA reads TGTGCCAGCAGTGCGTCGGGACAGGGGTTAGAGACCCAGTACTTC.

The CDR3 loop is CSATTSGMLDEQYF. CDR3 in DNA: TGCAGTGCAACGACTAGCGGGATGTTAGACGAGCAGTACTTC. The V call is TRBV20-1, the J call TRBJ2-4; TRBD2 aligns across 11 bases. The end of the DNA is better explained by TRBJ2-7, so the J call may be wrong. The CDR3 covers 14 residues. The V gene's germline CDR1 is DFQATT and CDR2 SNEGSKA (reference sequence).

This CDR3 is CASSQGDTFYEQYF. The CDR3 coding sequence is TGCGCCAGCAGCCAAGGGGACACCTTCTACGAGCAGTACTTC. The chain has TRBV4-1 and TRBJ2-7, with D perhaps TRBD1 (6 bases). Trimming pared 1 base from V and 3 bases from J, leaving 10 bases between. This CDR3 has 14 residues. Germline CDR1 is MGHRA and CDR2 is YSYEKL.

This chain links TRBV20-1 with TRBJ2-2; 7 bases match TRBD2. V dropped 5 bases and J dropped 1; count of bases not matched to a gene: 10. CDR3 length equals 16 residues. In germline, CDR1 is DFQATT, CDR2 SNEGSKA (reference sequence). CDR3 loop: CSAEERLAVNTGELFF. DNA of the CDR3: TGCAGTGCTGAAGAGAGGCTAGCGGTGAACACCGGGGAGCTGTTTTTT.

This clonotype has only one observation. This chain connects TRBV7-9 to TRBJ2-1; D remains unclear. There are 15 residues in the CDR3. Germline CDR1 SEHNR, CDR2 FQNEAQ (reference sequence). The V end was cut by 8 bases, the J end by 5 bases, with 19 bases between. DNA for the CDR3: TGTGCCAGCCACGCGGCCTTATCCAAGGACAATGAGCAGTTCTTC. This codes for CASHAALSKDNEQFF. The full variable domain, in which reference TRBV7-9 and TRBJ2-1 provide the parts outside the CDR3, is DTGVSQNPRHKITKRGQNVTFRCDPISEHNRLYWYRQTLGQGPEFLTYFQNEAQLEKSRLLSDRFSAERPKGSFSTLEIQRTEQGDSAMYLCASHAALSKDNEQFFGPGTRLTVL.

The rearrangement uses TRBV4-1 and TRBJ2-5; TRBD1 aligns across 10 bases. J was trimmed by 0 bases and V by 3 bases; bases with no gene match: 7. The germline V gene encodes CDR1 MGHRA and CDR2 YSYEKL. The CDR3 is made up of 17 amino acids. The CDR3: CASSHLLGQGNQETQYF. CDR3 sequence (DNA): TGCGCCAGCAGCCACCTTCTGGGACAGGGGAACCAAGAGACCCAGTACTTC.

In this sample, this clonotype turned up a few times. This chain's CDR3 is CASSHRDNEQFF. CDR3 coding DNA: TGTGCCAGCAGTCATCGGGACAATGAGCAGTTCTTC. The chain combines TRBV4-2 with TRBJ2-1, with no clear D. V dropped 6 bases and J dropped 5 bases, with 8 bases sitting between them. Germline V CDR1 and CDR2: LGHNA, YNFKEQ. CDR3 length equals 12 residues.

This clonotype was seen more than once but under ten times. The chain links TRBV7-9 to TRBJ1-2; maybe TRBD1 (5 bases). V shed 7 bases and J shed 4 bases, with 19 bases lying between them. Germline CDR1 and CDR2: SEHNR and FQNEAQ (reference sequence). The CDR3 loop spans 15 amino acids. The CDR3 nucleotides read TGTGCCAGCACCACTACAGAGACAGAATCCTATGGCTACACCTTC. Protein product: CASTTTETESYGYTF.

This rearrangement joins TRBV4-1 to TRBJ2-1; D is possibly TRBD1 (5 bases). The V and J ends lost 2 bases and 0 bases respectively, with 11 bases between them. The CDR3 has 16 residues. CDR1 is MGHRA and CDR2 is YSYEKL in the germline V gene. CDR3 region: CASSQTGVSSYNEQFF. CDR3 coding DNA: TGCGCCAGCAGCCAAACAGGCGTTAGCTCCTACAATGAGCAGTTCTTC.

This clonotype was detected only a few times. This chain links TRBV6-1 with TRBJ1-5; D possibly corresponds to TRBD1 (6 bases). This CDR3 has 15 residues. Germline loops: CDR1 MNHNS, CDR2 SASEGT. The V end was cut by 1 base, the J end by 6 bases, with 13 bases between. The CDR3 protein is CASSEGEGGGQPQHF. CDR3 nucleotide sequence: TGTGCCAGCAGTGAAGGAGAAGGGGGAGGTCAGCCCCAGCATTTT.

This clonotype was seen more than once but under ten times. The V and J genes are TRBV10-3 and TRBJ2-5; no reliable D call. Between the trimmed V and J ends, which lost 2 bases and 4 bases, there was a span of 23 bases. This CDR3 is built from 18 residues. The germline CDR1 and CDR2 sequences are ENHRY and SYGVKD. The CDR3 DNA reads TGTGCCATCAGTGAGCCCCAGTTTCCCACCACCCTAGGAGAGACCCAGTACTTC. Its translation is CAISEPQFPTTLGETQYF.

The V gene is TRBV10-3, the J gene TRBJ1-4, with D hard to call. The CDR3 runs 12 residues. The ends were cut back, 4 bases at V and 1 base at J, with 1 base in the middle. In germline, CDR1 is ENHRY, CDR2 SYGVKD. CDR3 nucleotide sequence: TGTGCCATCAGTGGAACTAATGAAAAACTGTTTTTT. It translates to CAISGTNEKLFF.